This T cell receptor (beta chain) was recovered during a study of tumor and adjacent non-tumor tissue in lung cancer. Study summary: On average, productive TCRbeta reads reached around 4 million per sample. Study results and caveats: In normal lung, the top 100 clones were significantly more dominant than in tumor. Patients with more diverse tumor TCRs had worse survival.

V was pared by 11 bases and J by 3 bases, with 19 bases between. This CDR3 contains 14 residues. CDR1 is MNHEY and CDR2 is SVGAGI in the germline V gene. RNA was extracted from bulk tissue without any cell sorting. This non-tumor lung sample came from over 3 cm beyond the tumor edge. The library came from three nested PCR rounds adapted from ARM-PCR protocols. TCRdb passed the multiplex PCR reads through MiXCR, listing each CDR3 protein once. The data hold tens of thousands of distinct CDR3 sequences, with around three quarters observed a single time. About this clonotype itself: Its antigen is currently unknown.

V usage is TRBV6-5 and J usage is TRBJ2-5; no clear D gene. Material: distant non-tumor lung tissue. The sequence derives from a woman aged 60-70 years with non-small cell lung cancer. CDR3 sequence: CAGIAQGEEETQYF. The CDR3 DNA sequence: TGTGCCGGCATTGCCCAAGGAGAGGAAGAGACCCAGTACTTC.